This section outlines one T cell receptor (beta chain) sequence together with its context. Its antigen is not known. There are 14 residues in the CDR3. Germline V gene data show CDR1 as MNHEY and CDR2 as SVGAGI. Unmatched junction bases numbered 6, after V lost 6 bases and J lost 4 bases. In the PCR, 60 Vbeta and 13 Jbeta primers were used. The method was immunoSEQ multiplex PCR; TCRdb's version includes in-frame clones alone and lacks a portion of them. In the table there are 150,000 to 180,000 clones, roughly three quarters of which are singletons. This sample is drawn from a study of cytomegalovirus exposure and HLA in healthy donors. The study, taken as a whole, reports: Some TCR beta chains (roughly 160 of them) were listed as cytomegalovirus-associated.

This TCR derives from a man aged 25-45 years in good health and CMV-seropositive. Sequencing used PBMCs. The J gene is TRBJ1-1, the V gene TRBV6-5, with TRBD1 matching over 9 bases. CDR3 residues: CASSRTGEGTEAFF. In nucleotides, the CDR3 is TGTGCCAGCAGCCGGACAGGGGAGGGCACTGAAGCTTTCTTT.